Listed below are T cell receptor beta chains from one sample, sequenced in a study of cytomegalovirus exposure and HLA in healthy donors. Libraries were prepared by immunoSEQ multiplex PCR; TCRdb keeps only in-frame clonotypes and omits some of them. Of roughly 100,000 clones listed, nearly 80% are singletons. Sequencing was carried out using PBMCs. Receptor source: a young man in good health and CMV-seronegative. Each CDR3 is given with its conserved first and last residue. Fields, in order: CDR3 DNA, CDR3 protein, clone size, CDR3 length, J gene, D gene, V gene. The D gene is left open where the match is weak. Only some rows state a clone size, as once, few, many or a class for expanded clones.

TGTGCCAGCAGCTTAGACGTGACAGGGTCCTACGAGCAGTACTTC CASSLDVTGSYEQYF - 15 TRBJ2-7 TRBD1 TRBV7-2
TGTGCCAGCAGGCAGGCAGGGGACACTGAAGCTTTCTTT CASRQAGDTEAFF - 13 TRBJ1-1 - TRBV27
TGTGCCAGCACCAACGGGGACGAGCAGTACTTC CASTNGDEQYF - 11 TRBJ2-7 - TRBV5-8
TGTGCCAGCAGCTTGCGCATCCCCGGGGGGACCTACGAGCAGTACTTC CASSLRIPGGTYEQYF - 16 TRBJ2-7 TRBD2 TRBV13
TGTGCCAGTAGTTCGACTAGCGGGGGGGACTACAATGAGCAGTTCTTC CASSSTSGGDYNEQFF once 16 TRBJ2-1 TRBD2 TRBV19
TGCGCCAGCAGCCAAGCGGGAAGACGAGCTTTCTTT CASSQAGRRAFF few 12 TRBJ1-1 - TRBV4-3
TGTGCCAGCAGTTCCCTGGACAGGGGAGGGGTCGAGCAGTACTTC CASSSLDRGGVEQYF - 15 TRBJ2-7 TRBD1 TRBV6-5
TGCGCCAGCAGCTTGGCCACGACAGGAAGAGGAGATACGCAGTATTTT CASSLATTGRGDTQYF - 16 TRBJ2-3 - TRBV5-1
TGTGCCAGCAGCCTAACTAGCGGGGGGAGAACAGATACGCAGTATTTT CASSLTSGGRTDTQYF - 16 TRBJ2-3 TRBD2 TRBV5-4
TGTGCCAGTAGTTTGAGGACATCCCTGGCCAATCAGCCCCAGCATTTT CASSLRTSLANQPQHF - 16 TRBJ1-5 - TRBV19
TGTGCCAGCAGGAACGCGGGTTTGTATGCTGAAGCTTTCTTT CASRNAGLYAEAFF - 14 TRBJ1-1 - TRBV6-5
TGTGCCAGCAGTTACCCGATCTCAGGGGGGACCTACGAGCAGTACTTC CASSYPISGGTYEQYF - 16 TRBJ2-7 - TRBV6-6
TGCGCCAGCAGCTTGCACAAGGAGGGAGAGGCTAACTATGGCTACACCTTC CASSLHKEGEANYGYTF - 17 TRBJ1-2 - TRBV5-1
TGTGCCAGCAGCTTAGATGTCAGTAACTATGGCTACACCTTC CASSLDVSNYGYTF - 14 TRBJ1-2 - TRBV7-9
TGCAGCGTTGATCTGGCTAGCGGGCTACAGGGTGAGCAGTTCTTC CSVDLASGLQGEQFF - 15 TRBJ2-1 TRBD2 TRBV29-1
TGCGCCAGCAGCTTAGGGATTAGCGGCCAAGAGACCCAGTACTTC CASSLGISGQETQYF once 15 TRBJ2-5 - TRBV5-1
TGTGCCAGCAGCTTAGGGGACTTCTACGAGCAGTACTTC CASSLGDFYEQYF - 13 TRBJ2-7 - TRBV7-9
TGTGCCAGCAGGCTTAACAGGGGGCGCGAGCAGTACTTC CASRLNRGREQYF - 13 TRBJ2-7 TRBD1 TRBV28
TGTGCCAGCAGCTTATTAGGGGGAGAGAGCGGGAGAAACAATGAGCAGTTCTTC CASSLLGGESGRNNEQFF - 18 TRBJ2-1 TRBD2 TRBV7-6
TGTGCCAGCAGCGTGAGGGGGTTTGACACCGGGGAGCTGTTTTTT CASSVRGFDTGELFF - 15 TRBJ2-2 - TRBV9
TGTGCCAGCAGCCAAGATCGGACTAGCGGGGGGGAGAACACCGGGGAGCTGTTTTTT CASSQDRTSGGENTGELFF once 19 TRBJ2-2 TRBD2 TRBV4-2
TGCGCCAGCAGCCCTGACAGGGGGCGATATGGCTACACCTTC CASSPDRGRYGYTF - 14 TRBJ1-2 TRBD1 TRBV5-1
TGTGCCAGCTCACCTGGAGGACAGGGTGAAAAACTGTTTTTT CASSPGGQGEKLFF - 14 TRBJ1-4 TRBD1 TRBV18
TGCGCCAGCAGCCTTGGACAGGAGAACACTGAAGCTTTCTTT CASSLGQENTEAFF - 14 TRBJ1-1 TRBD1 TRBV4-3
TGTGCCAGCAGTTTATTTTCCGGGAGTATCCCAGAGACCCAGTACTTC CASSLFSGSIPETQYF - 16 TRBJ2-5 - TRBV28
TGTGCCAGCAGCCGGAGGGGCTGGGACACTGAAGCTTTCTTT CASSRRGWDTEAFF once 14 TRBJ1-1 - TRBV2
TGTGCCAGTACCTTTCGGGCACAGGGGGATGGTGGCTACACCTTC CASTFRAQGDGGYTF - 15 TRBJ1-2 TRBD1 TRBV19
TGTGCCAGCAGCCACCCGACGGTTGGGAGCTACGAGCAGTACTTC CASSHPTVGSYEQYF - 15 TRBJ2-7 - TRBV7-9
TGCAGCGTTGAAGATGGGCAGAACTATGGCTACACCTTC CSVEDGQNYGYTF - 13 TRBJ1-2 - TRBV29-1
TGCGCCAGCAGCCAAGGGGCTCAGGGAAGCTCTGGAAACACCATATATTTT CASSQGAQGSSGNTIYF - 17 TRBJ1-3 - TRBV4-3
TGTGCCAGCAGGGACAGGGGGCTGGAGACCCAGTACTTC CASRDRGLETQYF few 13 TRBJ2-5 TRBD1 TRBV6-1
TGTGCCAGCAGTGAGGGCCAGGGGGCTACTGAAGCTTTCTTT CASSEGQGATEAFF - 14 TRBJ1-1 TRBD1 TRBV6-1
TGCGCCAGCAGCCAACAGGCTCCGAACAATGAGCAGTTCTTC CASSQQAPNNEQFF - 14 TRBJ2-1 - TRBV4-1
TGTGCCAGCAGCCCCCCACAGATAAATTCACCCCTCCACTTT CASSPPQINSPLHF - 14 TRBJ1-6 - TRBV6-5
TGTGCCATCAGAGGGACAGGGGGTGACTCCTACGAGCAGTACTTC CAIRGTGGDSYEQYF - 15 TRBJ2-7 TRBD1 TRBV10-3
TGTGCCAGCAGCTTGGATTCTAGCGGGTACTCCTACGAGCAGTACTTC CASSLDSSGYSYEQYF - 16 TRBJ2-7 TRBD2 TRBV5-4
TGTGCCAGCAGCTTAGCGCGCGGGGCGGATACGCAGTATTTT CASSLARGADTQYF once 14 TRBJ2-3 - TRBV7-7
TGCGCCAGCAGTCATCCCGAAGGGGGAAGCAATCAGCCCCAGCATTTT CASSHPEGGSNQPQHF - 16 TRBJ1-5 - TRBV23-1
TGTGCCAGCAGGGGACAGACAGTACAGCCCCAGCATTTT CASRGQTVQPQHF once 13 TRBJ1-5 TRBD1 TRBV6-6
TGTGCCATCAGCCTACAGGGAACAGACGAGCAGTACTTC CAISLQGTDEQYF - 13 TRBJ2-7 - TRBV10-3
TGCGCCAGCAGCTTGGTACTAGCGGGCGAGCAGTACTTC CASSLVLAGEQYF - 13 TRBJ2-7 TRBD2 TRBV5-1
TGTGCCAGCAGCCAACGGACTAGCGGGATCGAATTGGAGTCAGATACGCAGTATTTT CASSQRTSGIELESDTQYF - 19 TRBJ2-3 TRBD2 TRBV5-8
TGTGCCAGCTCGCCAGATGGGCGGGACAGCCCTGAAGCTTTCTTT CASSPDGRDSPEAFF - 15 TRBJ1-1 TRBD1 TRBV18
TGCAGCGTTGAAACAGGGGGAGGAGGCGAGCAGTACTTC CSVETGGGGEQYF - 13 TRBJ2-7 TRBD1 TRBV29-1
TGTGCCAGCAGCTTTCCCGGACTAGCCCCTGTCGAGCAGTACTTC CASSFPGLAPVEQYF - 15 TRBJ2-7 TRBD2 TRBV13
TGTGCCAGCAGTGAGGAGGGGCTCCACACCGGGGAGCTGTTTTTT CASSEEGLHTGELFF - 15 TRBJ2-2 - TRBV2
TGCGCCAGCAGCCAAAATACAGGGAATCTGAACACTGAAGCTTTCTTT CASSQNTGNLNTEAFF - 16 TRBJ1-1 - TRBV4-3
TGTGCCAGCAGCCGAGCACCGCACGAGCAGTACTTC CASSRAPHEQYF - 12 TRBJ2-7 - TRBV5-6
TGTGCCAGCAGCTTACTCTCTAGCGGGCAACAAGAGACCCAGTACTTC CASSLLSSGQQETQYF - 16 TRBJ2-5 TRBD2 TRBV7-2
TGTGCCAGCAGCTTGGTACAGTCCAGCTCTGGAAACACCATATATTTT CASSLVQSSSGNTIYF - 16 TRBJ1-3 - TRBV5-6
TGTGCCAGCAGTTTTATCTACGAGCAGTACTTC CASSFIYEQYF few 11 TRBJ2-7 - TRBV28